The 11 T cell receptor beta chains listed next were all sequenced from one sample in a study of cytomegalovirus exposure and HLA in healthy donors. The PCR was carried out with 60 Vbeta primers and 13 Jbeta primers. Data came from immunoSEQ multiplex PCR; TCRdb stores just in-frame clones and leaves some out. In the table there are about 200,000 clones, less than 90% of which are singletons. Sequencing was performed on PBMCs. These receptors were collected from a woman aged 25 to 45 in good health and CMV-seronegative.

V usage is TRBV29-1 and J usage is TRBJ2-5, with a tentative D call TRBD2 (5 bases). The J call may be mistaken, given a closer DNA end match to TRBJ2-7. This CDR3 is built from 12 residues. From germline, CDR1 is SQVTM and CDR2 ANQGSEA. The CDR3 coding sequence is TGCAGCGTTGGCGAGGGCACCTACGAGCAGTACTTC. Its translation is CSVGEGTYEQYF.

The J gene is TRBJ1-1, the V gene TRBV6-1; TRBD1 aligns across 9 bases. This CDR3 has 16 amino acids. Per the germline V gene, CDR1 is MNHNS and CDR2 is SASEGT. The trim removed 4 bases at V and 1 base at J, leaving 7 bases unmatched. The CDR3 nucleotides are TGTGCCAGCAGTGGCGTCCCGGGACAGGGGAACACTGAAGCTTTCTTT. Its protein product is CASSGVPGQGNTEAFF.

This chain links TRBV9 with TRBJ1-2; 7 nucleotides match TRBD1. This CDR3 contains 14 residues. Trimming cost V 4 bases and J 3 bases; bases outside gene matches: 6. In germline, CDR1 is SGDLS, CDR2 YYNGEE. In DNA form, the CDR3 reads TGTGCCAGCAGCCCTGGGACAGCATACTATGGCTACACCTTC. The encoded protein is CASSPGTAYYGYTF.

The table lists this clone with a few counts. J is TRBJ2-1 and V is TRBV7-3; TRBD2 agrees at 8 bases. The CDR3 is 15 residues long. The trim removed 5 bases at V and 6 bases at J, leaving 9 bases unmatched. Germline CDR1 SGHTA, CDR2 FQGTGA. For the CDR3, the DNA is TGTGCCAGCAGCCAGCAGCGGGGGAGACTCAATGAGCAGTTCTTC. It is translated as CASSQQRGRLNEQFF.

The chain carries TRBV27 and TRBJ2-7; TRBD2 matches 9 bases. Germline CDR1 is MNHEY and CDR2 is SMNVEV (reference sequence). The ends lost 4 bases at V and 3 bases at J; junction bases unmatched: 4. The CDR3 contains 14 residues. CDR3 loop: CASSYSGGNYEQYF. In nucleotides, the CDR3 is TGTGCCAGCAGTTATAGCGGGGGAAACTACGAGCAGTACTTC.

This clone appeared a single time. The V gene is TRBV6-6, the J gene TRBJ2-3; 10 bases fit TRBD1. V shed 7 bases, J shed 6 bases, and the junction held 7 bases outside the gene matches. The CDR3 covers 14 residues. Germline V gene lookup returns CDR1 MNHNY and CDR2 SVGAGI (reference sequence). The CDR3 here is CASNRQGAGDTQYF. The CDR3 region has the DNA TGTGCCAGCAACCGACAGGGGGCAGGGGATACGCAGTATTTT.

The rearrangement uses TRBV6-4 and TRBJ1-4; no reliable D call. CDR3 length: 13 amino acids. The V end was cut by 5 bases, the J end by 2 bases, with 6 bases between. Germline values: CDR1 MRHNA, CDR2 SNTAGT. CDR3 in amino acids: CASSSVTNEKLFF. The DNA of the CDR3 is TGTGCCAGCAGTTCAGTGACTAATGAAAAACTGTTTTTT.

The rearrangement links TRBV27 to TRBJ1-2, with D perhaps TRBD1 (5 bases). The CDR3 spans 13 residues. Germline CDR1 is MNHEY and CDR2 is SMNVEV (reference sequence). V shed 6 bases and J shed 0 bases, with 8 bases lying between them. The CDR3 here is CASSPRANYGYTF. CDR3 DNA sequence: TGTGCCAGCAGCCCCAGGGCTAACTATGGCTACACCTTC.

V usage is TRBV5-6 and J usage is TRBJ2-5, with 9 bases matching TRBD1. The CDR3 length is 16 residues. V lost 5 bases, J lost 3 bases, and 11 bases stayed unmatched. The germline V gene encodes CDR1 SGHDT and CDR2 YYEEEE. The CDR3 here is CASRRRSTGGEETQYF. The CDR3 DNA follows: TGTGCCAGCAGACGACGATCGACAGGGGGGGAAGAGACCCAGTACTTC.

V gene TRBV19 combines with J gene TRBJ1-2, with a weak D call TRBD1 (5 bases). Per the germline V gene, CDR1 is LNHDA and CDR2 is SQIVND (reference sequence). This CDR3 is built from 13 residues. Trimming took off 7 bases at V and 3 bases at J, with 12 bases between the two ends. In nucleotides, the CDR3 is TGTGCCAGTACCCTCAGGGAGGACTATGGCTACACCTTC. Protein product: CASTLREDYGYTF.

The V gene is TRBV5-1, the J gene TRBJ2-5; 11 bases fit TRBD2. V was pared by 4 bases and J by 2 bases, with 10 bases of the junction left unmatched. CDR1 is SGHRS, CDR2 YFSETQ, per germline. CDR3 size: 17 residues. The CDR3: CASSITTSGGRQETQYF. In DNA form, the CDR3 reads TGCGCCAGCAGCATTACCACTAGCGGGGGTCGACAAGAGACCCAGTACTTC.